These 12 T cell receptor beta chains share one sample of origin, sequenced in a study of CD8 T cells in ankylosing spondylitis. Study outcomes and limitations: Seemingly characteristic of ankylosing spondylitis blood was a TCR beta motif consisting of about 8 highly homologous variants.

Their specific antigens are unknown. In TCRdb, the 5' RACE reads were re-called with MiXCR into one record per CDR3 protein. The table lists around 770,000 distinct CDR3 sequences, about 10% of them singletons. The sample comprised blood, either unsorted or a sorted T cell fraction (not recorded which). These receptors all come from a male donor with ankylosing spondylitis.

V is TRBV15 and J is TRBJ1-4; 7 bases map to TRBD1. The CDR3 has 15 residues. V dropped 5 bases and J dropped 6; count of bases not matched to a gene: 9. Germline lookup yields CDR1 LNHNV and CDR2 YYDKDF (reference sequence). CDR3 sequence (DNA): TGTGCCACCAGCTCAGGAGGGACAGTGGATGAAAAACTGTTTTTT. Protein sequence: CATSSGGTVDEKLFF.

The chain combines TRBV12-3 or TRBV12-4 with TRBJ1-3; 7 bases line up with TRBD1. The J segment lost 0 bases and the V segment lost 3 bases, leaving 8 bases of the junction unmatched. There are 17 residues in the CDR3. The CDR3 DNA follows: TGTGCCAGCAGTTTTAAAGGCGGGACAGTCTCTGGAAACACCATATATTTT. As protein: CASSFKGGTVSGNTIYF.

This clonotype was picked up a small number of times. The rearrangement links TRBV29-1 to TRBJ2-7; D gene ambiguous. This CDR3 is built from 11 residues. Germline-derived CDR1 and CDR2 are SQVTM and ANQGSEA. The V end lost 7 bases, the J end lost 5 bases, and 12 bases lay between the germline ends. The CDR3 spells CSARFVHEQYF. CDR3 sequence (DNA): TGCAGCGCTCGCTTTGTACACGAGCAGTACTTC.

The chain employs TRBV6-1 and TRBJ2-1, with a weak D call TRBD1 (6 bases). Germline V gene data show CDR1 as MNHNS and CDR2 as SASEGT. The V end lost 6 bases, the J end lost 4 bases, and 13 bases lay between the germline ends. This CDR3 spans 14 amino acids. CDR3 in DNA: TGTGCCAGCAGAGGCGGGCAGGGGTACAATGAGCAGTTCTTC. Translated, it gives CASRGGQGYNEQFF.

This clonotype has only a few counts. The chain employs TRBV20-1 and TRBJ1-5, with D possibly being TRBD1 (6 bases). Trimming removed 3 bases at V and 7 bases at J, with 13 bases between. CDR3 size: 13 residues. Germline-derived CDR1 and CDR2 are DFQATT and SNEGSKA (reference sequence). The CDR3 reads CSARGQRGQPQHF. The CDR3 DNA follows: TGCAGTGCTAGGGGACAAAGAGGACAGCCCCAGCATTTT.

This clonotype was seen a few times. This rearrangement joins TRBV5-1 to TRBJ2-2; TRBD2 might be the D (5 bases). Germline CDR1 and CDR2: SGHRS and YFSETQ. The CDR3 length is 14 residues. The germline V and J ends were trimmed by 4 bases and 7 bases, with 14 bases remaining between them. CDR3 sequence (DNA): TGCGCCAGCAGCGGACTTACTCCTCACGGGGAGCTGTTTTTT. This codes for CASSGLTPHGELFF.

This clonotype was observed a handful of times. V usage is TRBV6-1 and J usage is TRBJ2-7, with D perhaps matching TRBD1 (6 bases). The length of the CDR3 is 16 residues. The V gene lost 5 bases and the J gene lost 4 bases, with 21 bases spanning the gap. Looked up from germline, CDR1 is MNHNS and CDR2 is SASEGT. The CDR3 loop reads CASSPPQGNPLYEQYF. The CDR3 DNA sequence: TGTGCCAGCAGTCCACCCCAGGGGAACCCTCTATACGAGCAGTACTTC.

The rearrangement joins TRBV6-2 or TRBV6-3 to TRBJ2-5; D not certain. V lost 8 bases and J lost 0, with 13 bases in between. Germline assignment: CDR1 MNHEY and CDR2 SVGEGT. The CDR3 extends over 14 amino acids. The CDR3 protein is CASRNSVYQETQYF. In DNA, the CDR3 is TGTGCCAGCCGTAACAGCGTGTACCAAGAGACCCAGTACTTC.

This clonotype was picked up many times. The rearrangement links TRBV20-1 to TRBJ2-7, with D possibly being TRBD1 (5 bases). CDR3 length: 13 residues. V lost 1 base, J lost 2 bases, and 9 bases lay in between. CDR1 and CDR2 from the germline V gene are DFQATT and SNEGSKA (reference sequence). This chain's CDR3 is CSARGDSTYEQYF. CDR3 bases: TGCAGTGCTAGAGGCGACAGTACCTACGAGCAGTACTTC.

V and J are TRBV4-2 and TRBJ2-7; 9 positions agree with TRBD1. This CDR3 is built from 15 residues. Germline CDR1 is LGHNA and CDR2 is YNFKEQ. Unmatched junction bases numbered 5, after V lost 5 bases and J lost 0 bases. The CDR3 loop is CASSAGQGSSYEQYF. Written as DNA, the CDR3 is TGTGCCAGCAGCGCGGGACAGGGATCCTCCTACGAGCAGTACTTC.

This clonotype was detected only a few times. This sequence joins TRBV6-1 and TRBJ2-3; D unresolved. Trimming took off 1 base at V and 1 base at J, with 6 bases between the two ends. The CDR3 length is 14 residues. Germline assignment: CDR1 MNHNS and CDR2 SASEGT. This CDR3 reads CASSEVWGTDTQYF. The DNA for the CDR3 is TGTGCCAGCAGTGAAGTGTGGGGCACAGATACGCAGTATTTT.

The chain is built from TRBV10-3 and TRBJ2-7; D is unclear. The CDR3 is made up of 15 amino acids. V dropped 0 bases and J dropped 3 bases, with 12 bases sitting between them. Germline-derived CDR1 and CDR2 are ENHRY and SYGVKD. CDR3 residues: CAISESRPSSYEQYF. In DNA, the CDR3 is TGTGCCATCAGTGAGTCGAGACCTTCGAGCTACGAGCAGTACTTC.